This entry features one T cell receptor (beta chain) sequence. The CDR3 extends over 19 amino acids. V lost 5 bases, J lost 1 base, and 13 bases stayed unmatched. Per the germline V gene, CDR1 is SEHNR and CDR2 is FQNEAQ (reference sequence). The data derive from a study of regulatory T cells in long-lasting Graves disease. Time point denoted: newly diagnosed GD, antithyroid drugs for less than 3 months. Preparation of the TCR library used RNA extracted from PBMCs. Arm-PCR of CDR3 regions and iRepertoire HTBI primers were used to build TCR beta libraries. TCRdb reanalysed the multiplex PCR reads using MiXCR and keeps one entry per CDR3 protein. The data contain about 360,000 distinct CDR3 sequences, 15% to 20% of them singletons. This sample also appeared in a second study, on T cells in Graves' hyperthyroidism and ophthalmopathy. Per that paper: Peripheral blood also featured most of the thyroid clonotypes expanded above 0.001.

The V and J genes are TRBV7-9 and TRBJ2-6, with 8 bases aligning to TRBD1. The TCR originated in a woman under 30 with Graves disease. Sample: peripheral blood mononuclear cells (PBMCs), taken at new diagnosis, from a patient treated with antithyroid drugs. The CDR3 DNA reads TGTGCCAGCAGCCGCACCCGGACAGGGAAGGGGTCTGGGGCCAACGTCCTGACTTTC. Its translation: CASSRTRTGKGSGANVLTF.